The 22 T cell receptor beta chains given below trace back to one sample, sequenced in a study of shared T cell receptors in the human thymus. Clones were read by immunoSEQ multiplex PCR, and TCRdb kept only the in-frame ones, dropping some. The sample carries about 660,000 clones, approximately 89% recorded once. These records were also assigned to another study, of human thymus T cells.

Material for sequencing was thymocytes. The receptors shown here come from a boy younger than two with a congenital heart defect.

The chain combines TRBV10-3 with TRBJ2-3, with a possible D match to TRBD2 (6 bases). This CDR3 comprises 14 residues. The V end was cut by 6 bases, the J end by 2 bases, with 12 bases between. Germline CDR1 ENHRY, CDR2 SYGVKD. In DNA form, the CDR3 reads TGTGCCATCAGGAGGGACTTACCCACAGATACGCAGTATTTT. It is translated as CAIRRDLPTDTQYF.

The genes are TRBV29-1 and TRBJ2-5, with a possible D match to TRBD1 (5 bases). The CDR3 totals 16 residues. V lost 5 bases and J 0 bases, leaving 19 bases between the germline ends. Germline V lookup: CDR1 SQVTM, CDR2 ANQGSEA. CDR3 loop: CSVPSLRQSYQETQYF. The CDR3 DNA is TGCAGCGTTCCGTCCCTAAGACAGTCCTACCAAGAGACCCAGTACTTC.

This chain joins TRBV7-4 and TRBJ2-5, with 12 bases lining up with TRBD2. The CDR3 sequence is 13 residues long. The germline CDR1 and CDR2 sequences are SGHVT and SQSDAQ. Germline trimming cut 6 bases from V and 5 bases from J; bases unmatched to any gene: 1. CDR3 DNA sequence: TGTGCCAGCAGGCTAGCGGGAGGGGAGACCCAGTACTTC. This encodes CASRLAGGETQYF.

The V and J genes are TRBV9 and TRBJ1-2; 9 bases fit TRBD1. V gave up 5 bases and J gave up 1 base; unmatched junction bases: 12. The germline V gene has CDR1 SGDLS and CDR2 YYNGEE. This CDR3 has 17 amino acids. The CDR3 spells CASRKTGGKVGNYGYTF. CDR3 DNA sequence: TGTGCCAGCAGGAAAACAGGGGGCAAAGTAGGTAACTATGGCTACACCTTC.

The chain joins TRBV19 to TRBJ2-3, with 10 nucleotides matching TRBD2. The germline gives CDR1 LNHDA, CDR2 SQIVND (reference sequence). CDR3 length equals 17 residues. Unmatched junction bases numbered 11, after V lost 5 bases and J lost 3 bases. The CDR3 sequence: CASSSRTSGRETDTQYF. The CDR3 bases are TGTGCCAGTAGTTCACGGACTAGCGGAAGAGAAACAGATACGCAGTATTTT.

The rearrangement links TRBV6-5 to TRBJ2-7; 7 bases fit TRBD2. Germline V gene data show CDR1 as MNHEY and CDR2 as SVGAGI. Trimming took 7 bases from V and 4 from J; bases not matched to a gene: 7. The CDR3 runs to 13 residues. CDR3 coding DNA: TGTGCCAGCACCGCAGCGGGAAAGTACGAGCAGTACTTC. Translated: CASTAAGKYEQYF.

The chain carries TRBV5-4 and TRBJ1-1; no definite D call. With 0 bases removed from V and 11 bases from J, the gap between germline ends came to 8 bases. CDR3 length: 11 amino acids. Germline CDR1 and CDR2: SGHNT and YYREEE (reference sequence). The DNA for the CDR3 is TGTGCCAGCAGCTTGGATGGGAGGGCTTTCTTT. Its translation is CASSLDGRAFF.

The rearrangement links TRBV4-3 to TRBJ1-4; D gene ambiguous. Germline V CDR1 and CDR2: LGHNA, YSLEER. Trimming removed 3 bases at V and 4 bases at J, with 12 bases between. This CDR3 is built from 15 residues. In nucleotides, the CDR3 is TGCGCCAGCAGCCAGCAGGCCACGAATAATGAAAAACTGTTTTTT. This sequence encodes CASSQQATNNEKLFF.

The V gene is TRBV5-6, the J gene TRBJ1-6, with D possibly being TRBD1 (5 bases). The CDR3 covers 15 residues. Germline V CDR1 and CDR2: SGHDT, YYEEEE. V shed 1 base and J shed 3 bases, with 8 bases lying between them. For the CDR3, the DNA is TGTGCCAGCAGCTTGCGACAGCACTATAATTCACCCCTCCACTTT. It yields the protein CASSLRQHYNSPLHF.

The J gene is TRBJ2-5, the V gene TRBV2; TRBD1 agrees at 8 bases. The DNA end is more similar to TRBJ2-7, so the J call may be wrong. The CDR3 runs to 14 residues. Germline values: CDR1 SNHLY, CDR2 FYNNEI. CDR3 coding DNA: TGTGCCAGCCCCCGCAGGGGGCAATCCTACGAGCAGTACTTC. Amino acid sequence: CASPRRGQSYEQYF.

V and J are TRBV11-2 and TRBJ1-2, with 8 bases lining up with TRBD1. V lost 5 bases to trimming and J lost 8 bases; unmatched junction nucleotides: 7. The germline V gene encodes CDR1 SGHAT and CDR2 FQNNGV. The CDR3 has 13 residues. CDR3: CASSHGQGRGYTF. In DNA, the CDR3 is TGTGCCAGCAGCCATGGACAGGGACGAGGCTACACCTTC.

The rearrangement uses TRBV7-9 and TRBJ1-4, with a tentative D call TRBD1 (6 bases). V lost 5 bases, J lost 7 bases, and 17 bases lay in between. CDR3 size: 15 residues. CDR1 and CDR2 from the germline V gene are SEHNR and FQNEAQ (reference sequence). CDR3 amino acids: CASSEAGRGSEKLFF. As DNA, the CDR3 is TGTGCCAGCAGCGAGGCAGGAAGGGGGAGTGAAAAACTGTTTTTT.

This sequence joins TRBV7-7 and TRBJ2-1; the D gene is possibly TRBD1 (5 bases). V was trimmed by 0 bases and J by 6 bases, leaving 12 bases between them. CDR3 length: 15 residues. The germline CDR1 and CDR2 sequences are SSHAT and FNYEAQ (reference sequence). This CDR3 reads CASSLAQAPANEQFF. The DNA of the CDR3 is TGTGCCAGCAGCTTAGCACAGGCTCCAGCCAATGAGCAGTTCTTC. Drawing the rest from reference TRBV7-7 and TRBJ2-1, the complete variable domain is GAGVSQSPRYKVTKRGQDVTLRCDPISSHATLYWYQQALGQGPEFLTYFNYEAQPDKSGLPSDRFSAERPEGSISTLTIQRTEQRDSAMYRCASSLAQAPANEQFFGPGTRLTVL.

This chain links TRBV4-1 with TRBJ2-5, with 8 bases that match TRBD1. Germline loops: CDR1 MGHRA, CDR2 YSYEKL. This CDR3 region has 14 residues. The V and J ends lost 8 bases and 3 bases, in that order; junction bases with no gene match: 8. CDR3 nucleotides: TGCGCCAGCGGGGGGACGGACAGGGAAGAGACCCAGTACTTC. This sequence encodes CASGGTDREETQYF.

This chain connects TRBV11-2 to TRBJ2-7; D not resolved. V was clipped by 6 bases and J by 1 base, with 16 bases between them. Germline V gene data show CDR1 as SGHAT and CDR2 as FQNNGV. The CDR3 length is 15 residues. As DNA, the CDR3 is TGTGCCAGCAGTGATCGAATAGACTTATCCTACGAGCAGTACTTC. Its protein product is CASSDRIDLSYEQYF.

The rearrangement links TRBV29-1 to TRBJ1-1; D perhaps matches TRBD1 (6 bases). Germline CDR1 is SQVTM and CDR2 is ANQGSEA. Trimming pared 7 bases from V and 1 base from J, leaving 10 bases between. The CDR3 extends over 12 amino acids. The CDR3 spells CSAPTGNTEAFF. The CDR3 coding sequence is TGCAGCGCCCCGACAGGGAACACTGAAGCTTTCTTT.

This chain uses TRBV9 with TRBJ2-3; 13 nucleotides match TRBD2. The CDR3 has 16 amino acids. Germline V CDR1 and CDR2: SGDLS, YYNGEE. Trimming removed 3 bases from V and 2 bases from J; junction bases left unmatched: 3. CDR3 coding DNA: TGTGCCAGCAGCGAGGGACTAGCGGGGCCCACAGATACGCAGTATTTT. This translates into CASSEGLAGPTDTQYF.

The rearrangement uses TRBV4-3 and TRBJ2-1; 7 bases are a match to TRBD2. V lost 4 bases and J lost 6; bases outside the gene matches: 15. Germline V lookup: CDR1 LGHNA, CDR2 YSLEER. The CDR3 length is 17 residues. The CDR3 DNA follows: TGCGCCAGCAGCCGCCTCCCGCGGCGGGAGATCGCCAATGAGCAGTTCTTC. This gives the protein CASSRLPRREIANEQFF.

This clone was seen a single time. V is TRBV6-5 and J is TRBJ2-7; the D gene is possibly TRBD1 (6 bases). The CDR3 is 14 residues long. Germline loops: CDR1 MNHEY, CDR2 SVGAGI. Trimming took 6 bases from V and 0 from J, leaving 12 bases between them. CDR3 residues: CASRKTGNSYEQYF. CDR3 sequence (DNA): TGTGCCAGCAGGAAGACAGGAAACTCCTACGAGCAGTACTTC.

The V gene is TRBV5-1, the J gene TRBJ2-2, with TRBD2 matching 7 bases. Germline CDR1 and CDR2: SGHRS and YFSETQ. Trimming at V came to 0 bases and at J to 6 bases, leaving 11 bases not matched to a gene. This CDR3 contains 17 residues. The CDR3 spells CASSLEGGRAFPGELFF. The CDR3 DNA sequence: TGCGCCAGCAGCTTGGAAGGTGGGAGGGCCTTCCCCGGGGAGCTGTTTTTT.

CDR3 sequence reads: CAISESGGWGTDTQYF. The CDR3 DNA is TGTGCCATCAGTGAGTCAGGGGGATGGGGCACAGATACGCAGTATTTT. The chain carries TRBV10-3 and TRBJ2-3, with D perhaps matching TRBD1 (6 bases). Trimming shortened V by 0 bases and J by 1 base, and 11 bases separated the two germline ends. Germline CDR1 reads ENHRY; CDR2 reads SYGVKD. There are 16 residues in the CDR3.

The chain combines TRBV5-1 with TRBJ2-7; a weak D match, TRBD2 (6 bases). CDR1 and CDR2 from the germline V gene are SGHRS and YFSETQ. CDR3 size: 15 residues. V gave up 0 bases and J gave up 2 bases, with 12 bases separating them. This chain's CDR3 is CASSLGTGVPYEQYF. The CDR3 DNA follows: TGCGCCAGCAGCTTGGGTACGGGAGTACCCTACGAGCAGTACTTC.